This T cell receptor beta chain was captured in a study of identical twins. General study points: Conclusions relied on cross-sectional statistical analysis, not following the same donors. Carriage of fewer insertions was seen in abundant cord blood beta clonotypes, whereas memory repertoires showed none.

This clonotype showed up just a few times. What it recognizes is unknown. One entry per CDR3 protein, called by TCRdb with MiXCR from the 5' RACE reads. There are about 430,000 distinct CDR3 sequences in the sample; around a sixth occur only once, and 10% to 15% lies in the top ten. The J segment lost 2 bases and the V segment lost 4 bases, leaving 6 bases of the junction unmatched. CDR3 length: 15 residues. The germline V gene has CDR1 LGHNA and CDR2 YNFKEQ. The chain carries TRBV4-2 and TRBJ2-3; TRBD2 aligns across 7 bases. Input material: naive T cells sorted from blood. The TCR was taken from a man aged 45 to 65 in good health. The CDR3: CASSRSGTPTDTQYF. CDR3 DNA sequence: TGTGCCAGCAGCCGAAGCGGGACTCCCACAGATACGCAGTATTTT.